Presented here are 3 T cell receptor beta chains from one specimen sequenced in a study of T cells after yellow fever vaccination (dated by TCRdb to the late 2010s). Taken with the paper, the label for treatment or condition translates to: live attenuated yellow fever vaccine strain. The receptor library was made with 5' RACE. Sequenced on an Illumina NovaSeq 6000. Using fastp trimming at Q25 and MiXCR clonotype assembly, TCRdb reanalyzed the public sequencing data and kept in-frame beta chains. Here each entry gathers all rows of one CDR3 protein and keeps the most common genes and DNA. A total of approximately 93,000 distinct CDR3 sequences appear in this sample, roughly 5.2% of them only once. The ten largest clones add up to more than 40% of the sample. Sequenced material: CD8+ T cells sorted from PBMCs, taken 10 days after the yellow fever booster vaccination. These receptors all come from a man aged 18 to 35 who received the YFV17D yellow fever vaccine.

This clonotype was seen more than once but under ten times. Here the CDR3 reads CASSLKAFSEQFF. The CDR3 DNA reads as TGTGCCAGCAGCTTAAAGGCCTTCAGTGAGCAGTTCTTC. The chain uses TRBV7-2 and TRBJ2-1; unclear D gene. CDR3 length: 13 amino acids. Germline CDR1 is SGHTA and CDR2 is FQGNSA. V was pared by 2 bases and J by 9 bases, with 11 bases between.

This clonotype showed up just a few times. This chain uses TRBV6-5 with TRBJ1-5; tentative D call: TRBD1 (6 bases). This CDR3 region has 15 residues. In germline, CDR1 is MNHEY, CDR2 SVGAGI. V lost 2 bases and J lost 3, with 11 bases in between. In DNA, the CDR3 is TGTGCCAGCAGTTACGGCGGGGGGCCCAATCAGCCCCAGCATTTT. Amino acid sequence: CASSYGGGPNQPQHF.

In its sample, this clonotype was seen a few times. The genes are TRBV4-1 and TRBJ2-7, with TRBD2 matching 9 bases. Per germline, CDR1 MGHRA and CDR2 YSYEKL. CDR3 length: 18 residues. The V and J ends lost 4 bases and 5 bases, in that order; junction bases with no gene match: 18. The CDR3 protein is CASSPGLGGGAGYNEQYF. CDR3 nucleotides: TGCGCCAGCAGCCCAGGGCTCGGCGGGGGGGCCGGGTACAACGAGCAGTACTTC.